The 28 T cell receptor beta chains below come from one sample, sequenced in a study of blood T cell repertoires in COVID-19. Clones were sequenced by immunoSEQ multiplex PCR, and TCRdb holds only the in-frame ones, with some missing. Here the sample spans about 200,000 clones, about four fifths being singletons. Sequences were obtained from peripheral blood. The receptors originated from a woman of 80 years or more with COVID-19, enrolled during active disease.

The genes are TRBV6-6 and TRBJ2-7; D is uncertain. Germline V lookup: CDR1 MNHNY, CDR2 SVGAGI (reference sequence). CDR3 length: 13 amino acids. V lost 4 bases, J lost 3 bases, and 10 bases lay in between. This chain's CDR3 is CASSSPTNYEQYF. The DNA for the CDR3 is TGTGCCAGCAGTTCCCCAACAAACTACGAGCAGTACTTC.

The rearrangement links TRBV6-6 to TRBJ1-4, with a weak D call TRBD1 (5 bases). Deletions cut 4 bases from V and 8 bases from J, with 11 bases between. The CDR3 spans 13 residues. CDR1 and CDR2 from the germline V gene are MNHNY and SVGAGI (reference sequence). The CDR3 sequence: CASSSGGKEKLFF. In DNA, the CDR3 is TGTGCCAGCAGTTCCGGGGGAAAGGAAAAACTGTTTTTT.

The chain has TRBV7-9 and TRBJ1-2; TRBD1 agrees at 7 bases. V lost 5 bases, J lost 8 bases, and 8 bases stayed unmatched. Per the germline V gene, CDR1 is SEHNR and CDR2 is FQNEAQ (reference sequence). CDR3 length: 13 amino acids. CDR3 coding DNA: TGTGCCAGCAGCCGCGGTCAGGGGGAGGGCTACACCTTC. Translated, it gives CASSRGQGEGYTF.

The rearrangement links TRBV28 to TRBJ1-1, with D unclear. This CDR3 has 11 amino acids. Germline CDR1 MDHEN, CDR2 SYDVKM. The V end lost 3 bases, the J end lost 11 bases, and 10 bases lay between the germline ends. The CDR3, as DNA: TGTGCCAGCAGTTTGAGCGGAGGGGCTTTCTTT. As protein: CASSLSGGAFF.

The chain links TRBV9 to TRBJ1-2; D unclear. The germline V gene has CDR1 SGDLS and CDR2 YYNGEE. The V and J ends lost 0 bases and 5 bases respectively, with 17 bases between them. CDR3 size: 16 residues. CDR3 region: CASSVVSRQVRYGYTF. Written as DNA, the CDR3 is TGTGCCAGCAGCGTAGTATCCCGCCAGGTCCGTTATGGCTACACCTTC.

The chain employs TRBV29-1 and TRBJ1-5, with 9 bases lining up with TRBD1. The CDR3 consists of 15 residues. V lost 7 bases, J lost 1 base, and 8 bases stayed unmatched. Germline assignment: CDR1 SQVTM and CDR2 ANQGSEA. The CDR3 is CSAGTGKGSNQPQHF. CDR3 nucleotides: TGCAGCGCCGGGACAGGGAAAGGGAGCAATCAGCCCCAGCATTTT.

The V call is TRBV6-5, the J call TRBJ1-3; 7 bases map to TRBD1. Germline V gives CDR1 MNHEY, CDR2 SVGAGI. The J segment lost 2 bases and the V segment lost 6 bases, leaving 4 bases of the junction unmatched. The CDR3 loop spans 14 amino acids. The CDR3 reads CASRQGLAGNTIYF. CDR3 sequence (DNA): TGTGCCAGCAGACAGGGGCTGGCTGGAAACACCATATATTTT.

This chain joins TRBV9 and TRBJ2-2, with 9 bases that match TRBD1. In germline, CDR1 is SGDLS, CDR2 YYNGEE. The CDR3 runs to 15 residues. The V and J ends lost 4 bases and 4 bases, in that order; junction bases with no gene match: 5. The CDR3 sequence is CASSLRDRATGELFF. The CDR3 DNA reads as TGTGCCAGCAGCCTACGGGACAGGGCCACCGGGGAGCTGTTTTTT. Full variable domain (outside the CDR3, taken from reference TRBV9 and TRBJ2-2): DSGVTQTPKHLITATGQRVTLRCSPRSGDLSVYWYQQSLDQGLQFLIQYYNGEERAKGNILERFSAQQFPDLHSELNLSSLELGDSALYFCASSLRDRATGELFFGEGSRLTVL.

CDR3 residues: CASSRDRTAYGYTF. The CDR3 DNA reads as TGTGCCAGCAGCCGGGACAGGACTGCCTATGGCTACACCTTC. The chain is built from TRBV7-9 and TRBJ1-2; 8 nucleotides line up with TRBD1. Germline-derived CDR1 and CDR2 are SEHNR and FQNEAQ (reference sequence). This CDR3 spans 14 amino acids. V dropped 5 bases and J dropped 4; count of bases not matched to a gene: 6.

J is TRBJ2-5 and V is TRBV15; D ambiguous. CDR1 LNHNV and CDR2 YYDKDF come from the germline V gene (reference sequence). This CDR3 is 12 amino acids long. The V gene lost 3 bases and the J gene lost 1 base, with 3 bases spanning the gap. CDR3 sequence (DNA): TGTGCCACCAGCAGGGCCCAAGAGACCCAGTACTTC. Protein sequence: CATSRAQETQYF.

The V gene is TRBV5-4, the J gene TRBJ2-1; 9 bases align to TRBD2. The CDR3 is 16 amino acids. From germline, CDR1 is SGHNT and CDR2 YYREEE (reference sequence). Trimming took 6 bases from V and 1 from J; bases not matched to a gene: 8. CDR3: CASTQAGGPSYNEQFF. CDR3 bases: TGTGCCAGCACCCAAGCGGGGGGCCCTTCCTACAATGAGCAGTTCTTC.

CDR3 region: CASGSGTGVLGYTF. The CDR3 nucleotides are TGTGCTAGTGGTTCCGGGACAGGGGTCCTTGGCTACACCTTC. The chain employs TRBV12-5 and TRBJ1-2; 10 positions match TRBD1. There are 14 residues in the CDR3. The V segment lost 4 bases and the J segment 7 bases; nucleotides outside the gene matches: 6. Germline V gene lookup returns CDR1 LGHNT and CDR2 FRNRAP.

The chain carries TRBV5-1 and TRBJ2-7; 8 nucleotides match TRBD2. Germline-derived CDR1 and CDR2 are SGHRS and YFSETQ. The CDR3 consists of 15 residues. Trimming removed 0 bases from V and 5 bases from J; junction bases left unmatched: 7. The CDR3 nucleotides are TGCGCCAGCAGCTTGGGGGCTAGCGGGTTGAACGAGCAGTACTTC. It yields the protein CASSLGASGLNEQYF.

The rearrangement uses TRBV3-1 (or the pseudogene TRBV3-2) and TRBJ1-6; 8 nucleotides match TRBD1. V gave up 4 bases and J gave up 8 bases; unmatched junction bases: 7. The CDR3 has 15 residues. Germline CDR1 is LGHDT and CDR2 is YNNKEL (reference sequence). The CDR3 loop reads CASSPDRGWDSPLHF. In nucleotides, the CDR3 is TGTGCCAGCAGCCCCGACAGGGGATGGGATTCACCCCTCCACTTT.

This chain uses TRBV10-3 with TRBJ2-1; 9 nucleotides agree with TRBD2. V trimming: 0 bases; J trimming: 7 bases; junction bases outside the gene matches: 7. CDR3 length: 16 residues. CDR1 ENHRY and CDR2 SYGVKD come from the germline V gene. This chain's CDR3 is CAISESPSGAGNEQFF. CDR3 DNA sequence: TGTGCCATCAGTGAGTCCCCTAGCGGGGCGGGGAATGAGCAGTTCTTC.

The J gene is TRBJ2-3, the V gene TRBV7-9; 8 nucleotides align to TRBD2. CDR1 is SEHNR, CDR2 FQNEAQ, per germline (reference sequence). CDR3 length equals 15 residues. The trim removed 2 bases at V and 2 bases at J, leaving 3 bases unmatched. The CDR3 sequence is CASSLRGGHTDTQYF. The DNA of the CDR3 is TGTGCCAGCAGCTTACGCGGGGGGCACACAGATACGCAGTATTTT.

This clone was seen once. The gene calls are TRBV9 and TRBJ2-2, with TRBD1 identical over 10 bases. V trimming: 5 bases; J trimming: 4 bases; junction bases outside the gene matches: 8. The germline V gene has CDR1 SGDLS and CDR2 YYNGEE. The CDR3 has 16 amino acids. CDR3 bases: TGTGCCAGCAGTCTTGTGGACAGGGGGGCCACCGGGGAGCTGTTTTTT. As protein: CASSLVDRGATGELFF.

The gene calls are TRBV3-1 (or the pseudogene TRBV3-2) and TRBJ1-2; maybe TRBD1 (6 bases). CDR3 length: 14 residues. CDR1 is LGHDT and CDR2 is YNNKEL in the germline V gene (reference sequence). V gave up 4 bases and J gave up 7 bases, with 16 bases separating them. The CDR3 loop reads CASSPSQGGGGYTF. In DNA, the CDR3 is TGTGCCAGCAGCCCATCACAGGGTGGAGGTGGCTACACCTTC.

The chain has TRBV25-1 and TRBJ1-2; D remains ambiguous. The CDR3 is made up of 13 amino acids. Germline loops: CDR1 MGHDK, CDR2 SYGVNS. V shed 3 bases and J shed 3 bases, with 8 bases lying between them. CDR3 in DNA: TGTGCCAGCAGTGACCTACCGGACTATGGCTACACCTTC. Encoded protein: CASSDLPDYGYTF.

The genes are TRBV7-9 and TRBJ2-1, with a tentative D call TRBD1 (6 bases). This CDR3 comprises 17 residues. V gave up 4 bases and J gave up 1 base, with 17 bases separating them. The germline V gene has CDR1 SEHNR and CDR2 FQNEAQ (reference sequence). CDR3 loop: CASSSGAGLGSYNEQFF. CDR3 nucleotide sequence: TGTGCCAGCAGCTCAGGGGCAGGGCTGGGGTCCTACAATGAGCAGTTCTTC.

This clone was found a few times. The rearrangement links TRBV5-1 to TRBJ1-1; perhaps TRBD1 as D (5 bases). The germline V and J ends were trimmed by 1 base and 1 base, with 11 bases remaining between them. Germline CDR1 reads SGHRS; CDR2 reads YFSETQ. There are 15 residues in the CDR3. CDR3 in amino acids: CASSLIAGKNTEAFF. The CDR3 DNA reads TGCGCCAGCAGCTTGATCGCAGGGAAGAACACTGAAGCTTTCTTT.

The J gene is TRBJ1-3, the V gene TRBV18; D remains unclear. Germline lookup yields CDR1 KGHSH and CDR2 LQKENI. The CDR3 sequence is 15 residues long. The V end was cut by 0 bases, the J end by 1 base, with 7 bases between. The CDR3 region has the DNA TGTGCCAGCTCACCACCCGAAGCGTCTGGAAACACCATATATTTT. It encodes CASSPPEASGNTIYF.

The rearrangement uses TRBV13 and TRBJ2-7; D may be TRBD2 (5 bases). The V end was cut by 3 bases, the J end by 2 bases, with 14 bases between. Germline CDR1 and CDR2: PRHDT and FYEKMQ (reference sequence). This CDR3 is built from 15 residues. The CDR3, as DNA: TGTGCCAGCAGCTTGGGAGCCGCGCTAACCTACGAGCAGTACTTC. Amino acids: CASSLGAALTYEQYF.

The chain is built from TRBV13 and TRBJ2-7; 7 nucleotides align to TRBD1. V gave up 5 bases and J gave up 3 bases; unmatched junction bases: 10. The CDR3 is 15 residues long. CDR1 is PRHDT, CDR2 FYEKMQ, per germline (reference sequence). As DNA, the CDR3 is TGTGCCAGCAGCAACTCCCGACAGGGTGTCTACGAGCAGTACTTC. Its protein product is CASSNSRQGVYEQYF. Supplemented by reference TRBV13 and TRBJ2-7, the full variable domain reads AAGVIQSPRHLIKEKRETATLKCYPIPRHDTVYWYQQGPGQDPQFLISFYEKMQSDKGSIPDRFSAQQFSDYHSELNMSSLELGDSALYFCASSNSRQGVYEQYFGPGTRLTVT.

The genes are TRBV6-5 and TRBJ1-3, with a possible D match to TRBD1 (6 bases). The CDR3 runs 12 residues. Trimming stripped 8 bases from V and 7 bases from J, with 12 bases between. Germline CDR1 and CDR2: MNHEY and SVGAGI. CDR3 loop: CASRGAVNTIYF. CDR3 nucleotide sequence: TGTGCCAGCCGGGGGGCCGTGAACACCATATATTTT.

The V and J genes are TRBV19 and TRBJ1-5, with D unresolved. V was trimmed by 2 bases and J by 5 bases, leaving 10 bases between them. CDR1 and CDR2 (germline): LNHDA, SQIVND (reference sequence). The CDR3 extends over 14 amino acids. For the CDR3, the DNA is TGTGCCAGTAGTATACCAGGAGGCGATCAGCCCCAGCATTTT. Translated, it gives CASSIPGGDQPQHF.

This chain uses TRBV3-1 (or the pseudogene TRBV3-2) with TRBJ2-1; 7 bases line up with TRBD1. J lost 3 bases, V lost 2 bases, and 10 bases had no gene match. Germline CDR1 reads LGHDT; CDR2 reads YNNKEL (reference sequence). This CDR3 spans 17 amino acids. In DNA form, the CDR3 reads TGTGCCAGCAGCCAATATTTGAGGACAGGAGACTACAATGAGCAGTTCTTC. Amino acid sequence: CASSQYLRTGDYNEQFF.

This chain links TRBV28 with TRBJ1-3, with D perhaps matching TRBD1 (5 bases). Trimming removed 6 bases at V and 4 bases at J, with 13 bases between. The germline V gene has CDR1 MDHEN and CDR2 SYDVKM. The CDR3 consists of 14 residues. The CDR3 loop is CASSDQGSGNTIYF. CDR3 in DNA: TGTGCCAGCAGCGATCAGGGATCCGGAAACACCATATATTTT.